This section outlines one T cell receptor (beta chain) sequence together with its context. Other DNA sequences in the same sample also yield this CDR3. This sample was taken from a study of blood T cell repertoires in COVID-19. Assay: immunoSEQ multiplex PCR; the TCRdb copy retains only in-frame clones and omits some. The sample records some 350,000 clones, around 91% being singletons. This CDR3 spans 12 amino acids. The V gene's germline CDR1 is MDHEN and CDR2 SYDVKM. V shed 5 bases and J shed 5 bases, with 7 bases lying between them. The chain combines TRBV28 with TRBJ1-5, with no clear D. Source material: peripheral blood. The clonotype comes from a man aged 18 to 29 with active or convalescent COVID-19. CDR3 loop: CASSLSDQPQHF. The CDR3, as DNA: TGTGCCAGCAGTCTTTCGGATCAGCCCCAGCATTTT.